This passage covers 26 T cell receptor beta chains from one sample sequenced in a study of blood T cell repertoires in COVID-19. Only in-frame clones appear in the TCRdb table, and some are missing; sequencing was by immunoSEQ multiplex PCR. In the table there are about 150,000 clones, 65% to 90% of which are singletons. Source material: peripheral blood. These receptors all stem from a woman aged 55 to 70 with COVID-19, enrolled during active disease.

J is TRBJ2-4 and V is TRBV15; D call uncertain. There are 15 residues in the CDR3. Per the germline V gene, CDR1 is LNHNV and CDR2 is YYDKDF (reference sequence). Trimming took off 4 bases at V and 5 bases at J, with 15 bases between the two ends. The CDR3 region has the DNA TGTGCCACCAGCATGTCAGCTCTAGGAGAAAACATTCAGTACTTC. Protein sequence: CATSMSALGENIQYF.

The count of this clone is one. The gene calls are TRBV2 and TRBJ1-6, with a weak D call TRBD1 (5 bases). V lost 5 bases and J lost 18, with 14 bases in between. This CDR3 has 11 residues. Germline lookup yields CDR1 SNHLY and CDR2 FYNNEI. CDR3 in DNA: TGTGCCAGCAGTTACGACAGCTTCGACCACTTT. Translation gives CASSYDSFDHF.

The count of this clone is one. V and J are TRBV27 and TRBJ2-5, with 10 nucleotides matching TRBD1. This CDR3 is 16 amino acids long. Unmatched junction bases numbered 9, after V lost 5 bases and J lost 3 bases. Germline CDR1 is MNHEY and CDR2 is SMNVEV (reference sequence). CDR3 DNA sequence: TGTGCCAGCAGTCCCGGGACAGGGGCAGCAGAAGAGACCCAGTACTTC. Translated, it gives CASSPGTGAAEETQYF.

The chain carries TRBV19 and TRBJ1-4, with TRBD1 identical over 8 bases. The CDR3 is made up of 15 amino acids. V shed 5 bases and J 4 bases; nucleotides not matched to a gene: 6. CDR1 and CDR2 (germline): LNHDA, SQIVND (reference sequence). CDR3 residues: CASSPPGQVNEKLFF. Written as DNA, the CDR3 is TGTGCCAGTAGTCCCCCGGGACAGGTTAATGAAAAACTGTTTTTT.

This clone was recorded a few times. One end of the junction varies from germline; a read error may be responsible. The chain uses TRBV2 and TRBJ2-1, with TRBD2 matching 9 bases. Germline loops: CDR1 SNHLY, CDR2 FYNNEI. This CDR3 region has 12 residues. The CDR3: CASSVLTSGLLF. The CDR3 coding sequence is TGTGCCAGCAGTGTATTGACTAGCGGCCTTCTCTTC.

This clone came up once. This sequence joins TRBV6-1 and TRBJ1-2; tentatively, D is TRBD1 (6 bases). V was shortened by 3 bases and J by 2 bases, with 10 bases between the two germline ends. The CDR3 spans 14 residues. Germline V gene sequence: CDR1 MNHNS, CDR2 SASEGT. CDR3 sequence: CASSEYRANYGYTF. The CDR3 DNA reads as TGTGCCAGCAGTGAGTACAGGGCGAACTATGGCTACACCTTC.

The gene calls are TRBV10-3 and TRBJ1-2, with 8 bases lining up with TRBD1. Germline V gene lookup returns CDR1 ENHRY and CDR2 SYGVKD. Trimming cost V 2 bases and J 6 bases; bases outside gene matches: 8. The CDR3 totals 15 residues. CDR3 amino acids: CAISERQGTGNGYTF. DNA for the CDR3: TGTGCCATCAGTGAGAGACAGGGGACCGGGAATGGCTACACCTTC.

V and J are TRBV7-8 and TRBJ2-2, with 7 nucleotides matching TRBD2. The CDR3 is 14 residues long. CDR1 and CDR2 from the germline V gene are SGHVS and FQNEAQ. Trimming took 2 bases from V and 4 from J; bases not matched to a gene: 1. CDR3 nucleotides: TGTGCCAGCAGCTTAATAGCGGGCACCGGGGAGCTGTTTTTT. It yields the protein CASSLIAGTGELFF.

The genes are TRBV19 and TRBJ2-7; 9 nucleotides line up with TRBD1. The CDR3 extends over 13 amino acids. Germline CDR1 LNHDA, CDR2 SQIVND (reference sequence). Trimming at V came to 5 bases and at J to 4 bases, leaving 3 bases not matched to a gene. The CDR3 DNA is TGTGCCAGTAGTGAGGACAGGGGATACGAGCAGTACTTC. Encoded protein: CASSEDRGYEQYF.

This rearrangement joins TRBV29-1 to TRBJ2-7; D might be TRBD2 (5 bases). V gave up 4 bases and J gave up 3 bases, with 10 bases separating them. Germline CDR1 SQVTM, CDR2 ANQGSEA. This CDR3 has 12 residues. The CDR3 reads CSVGDGDYEQYV. CDR3 bases: TGCAGCGTTGGCGACGGGGACTACGAGCAGTACGTC.

The gene calls are TRBV11-1 and TRBJ1-3; D is possibly TRBD1 (6 bases). Deletions cut 3 bases from V and 0 bases from J, with 12 bases between. CDR1 SGHAT and CDR2 FQDESV come from the germline V gene (reference sequence). The CDR3 sequence is 16 residues long. The CDR3 loop reads CASSLADRHSGNTIYF. The DNA for the CDR3 is TGTGCCAGCAGCTTGGCGGACAGACACTCTGGAAACACCATATATTTT.

This rearrangement joins TRBV2 to TRBJ1-2; no clear D gene. Germline CDR1 SNHLY, CDR2 FYNNEI. There are 12 residues in the CDR3. Trimming pared 7 bases from V and 7 bases from J, leaving 13 bases between. CDR3 in amino acids: CASTRLLGGYTF. The CDR3 DNA sequence: TGTGCCAGCACCCGTCTTCTAGGTGGCTACACCTTC.

This clone occurred once. The chain couples TRBV27 to TRBJ1-1; maybe TRBD1 (6 bases). The ends were cut back, 5 bases at V and 5 bases at J, with 18 bases in the middle. Germline CDR1 MNHEY, CDR2 SMNVEV (reference sequence). CDR3 size: 15 residues. In nucleotides, the CDR3 is TGTGCCAGCAGTAGACGGGACATCCCGGGGACTGAAGCTTTCTTT. As protein: CASSRRDIPGTEAFF.

The CDR3 nucleotides are TGTGCCAGCGAGGGGGGGCGAGGAATCACTGAAGCTTTCTTT. The encoded protein is CASEGGRGITEAFF. This rearrangement joins TRBV6-6 to TRBJ1-1; a possible D gene is TRBD1 (6 bases). Trimming took 8 bases from V and 4 from J, leaving 17 bases between them. The CDR3 has 14 amino acids. Per germline, CDR1 MNHNY and CDR2 SVGAGI (reference sequence).

In its sample, this clone was seen a few times. The chain is built from TRBV3-1 (or the pseudogene TRBV3-2) and TRBJ1-4, with a possible D match to TRBD1 (5 bases). Germline V gene data show CDR1 as LGHDT and CDR2 as YNNKEL (reference sequence). The CDR3 is 15 residues long. V was trimmed by 4 bases and J by 5 bases, leaving 14 bases between them. Here the CDR3 reads CASSPQGGGNEKLFF. The CDR3 DNA follows: TGTGCCAGCAGCCCCCAGGGCGGGGGGAATGAAAAACTGTTTTTT.

The chain combines TRBV18 with TRBJ1-1, with D possibly being TRBD1 (6 bases). V lost 6 bases to trimming and J lost 0 bases, with 17 bases between them. The V gene's germline CDR1 is KGHSH and CDR2 LQKENI. CDR3 length: 16 residues. CDR3 sequence (DNA): TGTGCCAGCTCGCGTGGGGCCGGGACACTGAACACTGAAGCTTTCTTT. Amino acid sequence: CASSRGAGTLNTEAFF.

The chain employs TRBV6-5 and TRBJ1-2, with D perhaps TRBD1 (6 bases). Between the trimmed V and J ends, which lost 7 bases and 4 bases, there was a span of 10 bases. This CDR3 is 12 amino acids long. Germline values: CDR1 MNHEY, CDR2 SVGAGI. The CDR3 loop reads CASMSGAYGYTF. Here the CDR3 DNA reads TGTGCCAGCATGTCAGGGGCCTATGGCTACACCTTC.

In this sample, this clone turned up once. The sample contains more than one DNA sequence encoding this CDR3. The chain combines TRBV19 with TRBJ1-1; 8 nucleotides match TRBD1. CDR3 length: 14 residues. The J segment lost 0 bases and the V segment lost 6 bases, leaving 3 bases of the junction unmatched. Germline CDR1 reads LNHDA; CDR2 reads SQIVND (reference sequence). CDR3 amino acids: CASSEDRVNTEAFF. The CDR3 region has the DNA TGTGCCAGTAGCGAGGACAGGGTGAACACTGAAGCTTTCTTT. The entire variable domain, with the rest obtained from reference TRBV19 and TRBJ1-1, is as follows: DGGITQSPKYLFRKEGQNVTLSCEQNLNHDAMYWYRQDPGQGLRLIYYSQIVNDFQKGDIAEGYSVSREKKESFPLTVTSAQKNPTAFYLCASSEDRVNTEAFFGQGTRLTVV.

This sequence joins TRBV5-1 and TRBJ2-1, with 9 bases matching TRBD2. Trimming removed 4 bases from V and 6 bases from J; junction bases left unmatched: 8. CDR1 SGHRS and CDR2 YFSETQ come from the germline V gene. The CDR3 is 15 amino acids. DNA of the CDR3: TGCGCCAGCAGCACCTCCGGGACTAGCCCCAATGAGCAGTTCTTC. It specifies CASSTSGTSPNEQFF.

The chain has TRBV6-5 and TRBJ2-3, with D maybe TRBD1 (5 bases). The CDR3 has 14 residues. Germline V gene sequence: CDR1 MNHEY, CDR2 SVGAGI. The V end lost 2 bases, the J end lost 6 bases, and 12 bases lay between the germline ends. CDR3 residues: CASSYARAKDTQYF. CDR3 nucleotides: TGTGCCAGCAGTTACGCCAGGGCCAAGGATACGCAGTATTTT.

The chain links TRBV9 to TRBJ1-5; 7 bases agree with TRBD1. CDR1 SGDLS and CDR2 YYNGEE come from the germline V gene. The V and J ends lost 0 bases and 7 bases, in that order; junction bases with no gene match: 4. The CDR3 is made up of 14 amino acids. The CDR3 nucleotides are TGTGCCAGCAGCGTAGGAGGGGGCGGACAGCCCCAGCATTTT. As protein: CASSVGGGGQPQHF.

The gene calls are TRBV19 and TRBJ1-1, with 9 bases matching TRBD1. This CDR3 is built from 15 residues. Germline CDR1 is LNHDA and CDR2 is SQIVND (reference sequence). V shed 4 bases and J 1 base; nucleotides not matched to a gene: 4. For the CDR3, the DNA is TGTGCCAGTAGTAAGGGACAGGGAGGGAACACTGAAGCTTTCTTT. This sequence encodes CASSKGQGGNTEAFF.

V gene TRBV5-6 combines with J gene TRBJ2-3; 15 bases are shared with TRBD2. Germline V gene data show CDR1 as SGHDT and CDR2 as YYEEEE. V was clipped by 3 bases and J by 6 bases; unmatched bases: 11. The CDR3 loop spans 18 amino acids. The CDR3 nucleotides read TGTGCCAGCAGCTCGCCGGGGACTAGCGGGGGGCCGGTGGATACGCAGTATTTT. Protein: CASSSPGTSGGPVDTQYF.

This clone is a singleton in its sample. The chain is built from TRBV10-3 and TRBJ1-4; no reliable D call. The CDR3 loop spans 13 amino acids. Germline lookup yields CDR1 ENHRY and CDR2 SYGVKD. The ends were cut back, 4 bases at V and 4 bases at J, with 7 bases in the middle. The CDR3 region is CAISAEVNEKLFF. As DNA, the CDR3 is TGTGCCATCAGTGCAGAGGTTAATGAAAAACTGTTTTTT.

The chain recombines TRBV25-1 with TRBJ2-7; 10 nucleotides agree with TRBD1. This CDR3 is 16 amino acids long. CDR1 MGHDK and CDR2 SYGVNS come from the germline V gene. Trimming removed 3 bases from V and 6 bases from J; junction bases left unmatched: 11. The CDR3 sequence is CASSDLVTGGFGEQYV. CDR3 nucleotide sequence: TGTGCCAGCAGTGATTTAGTGACAGGGGGCTTCGGCGAGCAGTACGTC.

The chain joins TRBV6-5 to TRBJ1-2, with 10 bases lining up with TRBD1. After removal of 5 bases from V and 2 bases from J, the junction contained 2 bases not matched to a gene. CDR3 length: 14 residues. Looked up from germline, CDR1 is MNHEY and CDR2 is SVGAGI. The DNA of the CDR3 is TGTGCCAGCAGTCGGGACAGGGGAAACTATGGCTACACCTTC. Protein product: CASSRDRGNYGYTF.